This TCR beta chain was sequenced for a study of blood T cell repertoires in COVID-19. Across the study: Sources were T cells, B-cell-depleted T cells, or PBMCs; the material itself was cDNA or gDNA.

Study processing details: Estimates of nucleated cell counts were drawn from the amplification of reference gene primers. The table came from immunoSEQ multiplex PCR; TCRdb's copy has only in-frame clones and leaves some out. That table is the source of V, J and clone size, and D and trimming were worked out from the DNA. This sample carries 540,000 or so clones, roughly 91% of them seen once, and the ten largest clones take less than 9.5%. This CDR3 comprises 19 residues. V gene TRBV21-1 combines with J gene TRBJ2-5; the table's D call of TRBD2 was not tested on the DNA. TRBV21-1 is a pseudogene locus. The material sequenced was peripheral blood. The sequence was collected from a woman aged 45-60 years with COVID-19, enrolled during active disease. The CDR3 nucleotides are TGTGCCAGCAGCACCCATGGCGGGGGCCGACTCAAGTTTAAAGAGACCCAGTACTTC. This translates into CASSTHGGGRLKFKETQYF.